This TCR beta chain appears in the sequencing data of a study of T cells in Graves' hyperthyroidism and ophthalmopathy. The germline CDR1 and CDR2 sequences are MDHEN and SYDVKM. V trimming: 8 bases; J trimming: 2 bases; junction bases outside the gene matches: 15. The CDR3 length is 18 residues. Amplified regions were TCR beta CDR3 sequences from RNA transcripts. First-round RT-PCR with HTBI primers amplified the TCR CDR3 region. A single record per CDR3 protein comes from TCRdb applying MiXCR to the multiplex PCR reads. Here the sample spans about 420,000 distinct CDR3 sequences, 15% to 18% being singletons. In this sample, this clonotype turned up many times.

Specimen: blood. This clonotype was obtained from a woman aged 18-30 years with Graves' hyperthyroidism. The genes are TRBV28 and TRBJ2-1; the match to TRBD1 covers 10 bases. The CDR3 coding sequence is TGTGCCAGCCCCCCCGCCGGCCGGACAGGGGGGACCTACAATGAGCAGTTCTTC. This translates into CASPPAGRTGGTYNEQFF.